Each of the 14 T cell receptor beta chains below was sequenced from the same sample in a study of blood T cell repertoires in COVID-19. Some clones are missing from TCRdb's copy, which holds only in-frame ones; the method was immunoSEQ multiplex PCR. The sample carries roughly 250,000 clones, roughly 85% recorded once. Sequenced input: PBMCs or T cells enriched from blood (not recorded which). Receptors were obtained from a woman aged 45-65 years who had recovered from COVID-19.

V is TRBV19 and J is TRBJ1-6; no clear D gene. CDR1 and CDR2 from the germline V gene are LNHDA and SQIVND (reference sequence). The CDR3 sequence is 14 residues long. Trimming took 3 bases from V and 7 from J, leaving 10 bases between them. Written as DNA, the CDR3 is TGTGCCAGTAGTATGGGCAGCAAGAATTCACCCCTCCACTTT. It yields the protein CASSMGSKNSPLHF.

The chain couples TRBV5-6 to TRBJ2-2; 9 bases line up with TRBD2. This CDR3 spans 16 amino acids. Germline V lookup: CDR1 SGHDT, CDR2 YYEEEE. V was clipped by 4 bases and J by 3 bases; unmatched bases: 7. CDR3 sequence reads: CASSPLTSGYTGELFF. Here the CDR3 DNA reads TGTGCCAGCAGCCCCTTGACTAGCGGATACACCGGGGAGCTGTTTTTT.

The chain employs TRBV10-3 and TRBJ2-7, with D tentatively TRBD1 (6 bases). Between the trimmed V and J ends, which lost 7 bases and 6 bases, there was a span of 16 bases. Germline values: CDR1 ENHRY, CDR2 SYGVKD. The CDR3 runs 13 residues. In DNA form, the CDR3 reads TGTGCCATCACTCCCGACAGGAACGGCGAGCAGTACTTC. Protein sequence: CAITPDRNGEQYF.

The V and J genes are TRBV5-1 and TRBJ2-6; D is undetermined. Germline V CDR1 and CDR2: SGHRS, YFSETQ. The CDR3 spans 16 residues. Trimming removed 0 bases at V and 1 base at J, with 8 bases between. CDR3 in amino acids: CASSLGPTSGANVLTF. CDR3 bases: TGCGCCAGCAGCTTGGGTCCGACATCTGGGGCCAACGTCCTGACTTTC. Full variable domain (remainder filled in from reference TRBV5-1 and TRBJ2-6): KAGVTQTPRYLIKTRGQQVTLSCSPISGHRSVSWYQQTPGQGLQFLFEYFSETQRNKGNFPGRFSGRQFSNSRSEMNVSTLELGDSALYLCASSLGPTSGANVLTFGAGSRLTVL.

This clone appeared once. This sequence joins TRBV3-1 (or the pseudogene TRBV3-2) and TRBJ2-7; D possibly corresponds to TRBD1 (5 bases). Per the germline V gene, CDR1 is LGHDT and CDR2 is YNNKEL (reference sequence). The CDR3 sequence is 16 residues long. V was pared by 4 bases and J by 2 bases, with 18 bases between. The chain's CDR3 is CASSPKSRQIPYEQYF. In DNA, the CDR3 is TGTGCCAGCAGCCCCAAGAGTCGACAGATCCCCTACGAGCAGTACTTC.

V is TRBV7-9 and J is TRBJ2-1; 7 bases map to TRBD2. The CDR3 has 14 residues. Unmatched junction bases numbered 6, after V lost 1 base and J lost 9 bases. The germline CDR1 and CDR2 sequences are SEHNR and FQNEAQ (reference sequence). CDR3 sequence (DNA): TGTGCCAGCAGCTTAGATAAGGGGACTACTGAGCAGTTCTTC. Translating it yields CASSLDKGTTEQFF.

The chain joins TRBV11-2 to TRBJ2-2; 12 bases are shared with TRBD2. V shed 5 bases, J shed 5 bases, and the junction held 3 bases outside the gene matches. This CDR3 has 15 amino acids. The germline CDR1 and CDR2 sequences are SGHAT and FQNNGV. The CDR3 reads CASSPGTSGTGELFF. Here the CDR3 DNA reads TGTGCCAGCAGCCCCGGGACTAGCGGGACCGGGGAGCTGTTTTTT. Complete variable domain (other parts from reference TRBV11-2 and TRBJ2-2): EAGVAQSPRYKIIEKRQSVAFWCNPISGHATLYWYQQILGQGPKLLIQFQNNGVVDDSQLPKDRFSAERLKGVDSTLKIQPAKLEDSAVYLCASSPGTSGTGELFFGEGSRLTVL.

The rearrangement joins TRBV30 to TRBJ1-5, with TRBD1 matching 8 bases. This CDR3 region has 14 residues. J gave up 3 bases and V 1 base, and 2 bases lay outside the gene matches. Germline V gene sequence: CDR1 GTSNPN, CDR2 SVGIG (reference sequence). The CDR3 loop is CAWSGTGINQPQHF. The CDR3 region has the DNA TGTGCCTGGAGTGGGACAGGGATCAATCAGCCCCAGCATTTT.

The CDR3: CASSQVRPGSGNTIYF. CDR3 nucleotide sequence: TGTGCCAGCAGCCAAGTAAGGCCGGGCTCTGGAAACACCATATATTTT. The chain is built from TRBV3-1 (or the pseudogene TRBV3-2) and TRBJ1-3; D remains unclear. Germline loops: CDR1 LGHDT, CDR2 YNNKEL (reference sequence). CDR3 length equals 16 residues. V lost 1 base and J 0 bases, leaving 10 bases between the germline ends.

The CDR3 here is CASSPNRRNIQYF. CDR3 bases: TGTGCCAGCAGTCCCAACAGGCGAAACATTCAGTACTTC. This chain links TRBV7-2 with TRBJ2-4, with a possible D match to TRBD1 (5 bases). Trimming removed 6 bases at V and 6 bases at J, with 12 bases between. Germline CDR1 is SGHTA and CDR2 is FQGNSA. This CDR3 is built from 13 residues.

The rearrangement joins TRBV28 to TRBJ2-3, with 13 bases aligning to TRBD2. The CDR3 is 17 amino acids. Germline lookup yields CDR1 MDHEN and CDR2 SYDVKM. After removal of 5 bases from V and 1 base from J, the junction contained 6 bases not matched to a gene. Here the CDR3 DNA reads TGTGCCAGCAGTAAACTAGCGGGAGGGCCTGGCACAGATACGCAGTATTTT. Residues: CASSKLAGGPGTDTQYF.

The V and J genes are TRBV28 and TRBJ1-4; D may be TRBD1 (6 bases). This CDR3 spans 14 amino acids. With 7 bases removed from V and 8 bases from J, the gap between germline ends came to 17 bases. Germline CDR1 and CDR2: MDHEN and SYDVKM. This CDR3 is CASTYRVGSEKLFF. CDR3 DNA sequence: TGTGCCAGCACTTACAGGGTAGGGTCGGAAAAACTGTTTTTT.

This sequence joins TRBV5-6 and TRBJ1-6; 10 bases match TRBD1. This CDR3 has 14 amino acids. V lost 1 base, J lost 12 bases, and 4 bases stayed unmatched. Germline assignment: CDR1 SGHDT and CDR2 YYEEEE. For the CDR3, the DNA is TGTGCCAGCAGCTTGAAGGGACAGGGGCTACCCCTCCACTTT. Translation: CASSLKGQGLPLHF.

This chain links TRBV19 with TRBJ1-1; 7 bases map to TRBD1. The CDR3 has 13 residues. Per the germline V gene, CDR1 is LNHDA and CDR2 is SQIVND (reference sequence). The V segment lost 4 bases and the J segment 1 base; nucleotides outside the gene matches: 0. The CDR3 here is CASSKGANTEAFF. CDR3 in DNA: TGTGCCAGTAGTAAGGGGGCGAACACTGAAGCTTTCTTT.